The clone carrying this T cell receptor beta chain was counted only a few times. Trimming removed 10 bases from V and 9 bases from J, with 19 bases in between. In germline, CDR1 is LNHDA, CDR2 SQIVND (reference sequence). The CDR3 length is 14 residues. This sample was taken from a study of neoadjuvant nivolumab and ipilimumab in lung cancer. Sequenced by immunoSEQ multiplex PCR; TCRdb stores in-frame clones only, minus some. The table records 3,500 to 5,000 clones, about 80% of them present only once. The source material was peripheral blood, sampled after neoadjuvant nivolumab, alone or with ipilimumab, at or shortly before surgery. This receptor was taken from an adult with non-small cell lung cancer. The J gene is TRBJ1-6, the V gene TRBV19; D is possibly TRBD1 (6 bases). DNA for the CDR3: TGTGCCACCAAGGAGGGCAGGGGATCTTCACCCCTCCACTTT. It translates to CATKEGRGSSPLHF.